Listed here are 2 T cell receptor beta chains from one sample, sequenced in a study of shared clonotypes between healthy human individuals. Sequencing was performed with immunoSEQ multiplex PCR; in TCRdb, only in-frame clones are kept and a portion is missing. The sample contains 2 million to 3 million clones, approximately 94% of which appear only once. The sample was naive CD4+ T cells from PBMCs. Subset described: CD45RA+ positively selected. Source of these receptors: a man aged 18 to 35 in good health. Some clones in this sample may be carry-over from other donors' samples.

The chain combines TRBV27 with TRBJ1-4, with no clear D. Per the germline V gene, CDR1 is MNHEY and CDR2 is SMNVEV (reference sequence). The CDR3 covers 15 residues. CDR3 bases: TGTGCTATCGACCCCGGCTCACCTGGGGATGAAAAACTGTTTTTT. Translating it yields CAIDPGSPGDEKLFF.

The V call is TRBV5-1, the J call TRBJ2-6, with no clear D. There are 17 residues in the CDR3. The germline V and J ends were trimmed by 5 bases and 0 bases, with 15 bases remaining between them. From germline, CDR1 is SGHRS and CDR2 YFSETQ. CDR3 in amino acids: CASSVGLSSSGANVLTF. The CDR3 coding sequence is TGCGCCAGCAGTGTCGGCCTCAGCTCCTCTGGGGCCAACGTCCTGACTTTC.